The rows below give T cell receptor beta chains drawn from one sample of a study of CD8+ T cells in alopecia areata. Clones were read by immunoSEQ multiplex PCR, and TCRdb kept only the in-frame ones, dropping some. Among around 170,000 clones listed, approximately 49% were seen once. This material consisted of CD8+ T cells sorted from blood, taken at week 52, from a patient treated with tofacitinib. These receptor sequences come from a human donor with alopecia areata. The CDR3 runs from the conserved cysteine through the conserved F or W. The D gene is left open where the match is weak. Clone sizes are given selectively: once, few, many, or a class where the clone is expanded.

j_call d_call v_call clone_size cdr3_nt cdr3_aa
TRBJ2-1 TRBD1 TRBV7-3 NA TGTGCCAGCAGCGGACAGGGGATGGGTGAGCAGTTCTTC CASSGQGMGEQFF
TRBJ2-7 TRBD2 TRBV4-2 few TGTGCCAGCAGCCAAGATGGAAGCGGGGGCTCCTACGAGCAGTACTTC CASSQDGSGGSYEQYF
TRBJ2-3 TRBD1 TRBV7-8 few TGTGCCAGCAGCAAGCAGACAGGGATGGCAGATACGCAGTATTTT CASSKQTGMADTQYF
TRBJ2-5 NA TRBV7-2 NA TGTGCCAGCAGCTTAGGACCAGGAGAGACCCAGTACTTC CASSLGPGETQYF
TRBJ2-7 NA TRBV27 NA TGTGCCAGCAGTGGCGACGGGTACCGATGGTACTTC CASSGDGYRWYF
TRBJ1-2 TRBD1 TRBV30 NA TGTGCCTGGAGTCTGACAGGGTGGGATGGCTACACCTTC CAWSLTGWDGYTF
TRBJ2-1 TRBD2 TRBV2 NA TGTGCCAGCGGTACGGGGGGAGGGAATGAGCAGTTCTTC CASGTGGGNEQFF
TRBJ2-1 NA TRBV5-1 NA TGCGCCAGCAGCCCGAACCACTACAATGAGCAGTTCTTC CASSPNHYNEQFF
TRBJ1-1 NA TRBV30 NA TGTGCCTGGAATGTTGGCAGGGCGGTGAACACTGAAGCTTTCTTT CAWNVGRAVNTEAFF
TRBJ1-4 NA TRBV5-1 NA TGCGCCAGCAGCTCATTTGGAAAACTGTTTTTT CASSSFGKLFF
TRBJ2-5 NA TRBV23-1 once TGCGCCAGCACCCCCCGGGACAGGGTCCGGACTAGCGAGACCCAGTACTTC CASTPRDRVRTSETQYF
TRBJ2-3 NA TRBV6-5 few TGTGCCAGCGGGACGGATACGCAGTATTTT CASGTDTQYF
TRBJ2-7 TRBD2 TRBV5-1 NA TGCGCCAGCAGCTTTGGGGGGGAGAATGTCGAGCAGTACTTC CASSFGGENVEQYF
TRBJ2-1 TRBD2 TRBV5-6 NA TGTGCCAGCAGCTCCGAGGGGGGGACTAGTGAGCAGTTCTTC CASSSEGGTSEQFF
TRBJ1-1 NA TRBV27 NA TGTGCCAGCAGTTTATTTGGGGGGGACACTGAAGCTTTCTTT CASSLFGGDTEAFF
TRBJ2-3 NA TRBV5-6 NA TGTGCCAGCAGCTTGGCCAAAACAGATACGCAGTATTTT CASSLAKTDTQYF
TRBJ1-2 NA TRBV5-6 few TGTGCCAGCAGCTTGGCAATGGGTCAGGCAGTCTATGGCTACACCTTC CASSLAMGQAVYGYTF
TRBJ1-1 NA TRBV7-6 once TGTGCCAGCAGCCTAGCTCCAGGGTCCTACGAAGCTTTCTTT CASSLAPGSYEAFF
TRBJ2-1 TRBD1 TRBV18 NA TGTGCCAGCTCACCACCGGAGACAGGGTCCTACAATGAGCAGTTCTTC CASSPPETGSYNEQFF
TRBJ2-5 NA TRBV18 NA TGTGCCAGCTCACCAGGGACCGAAGGGGAGACCCAGTACTTC CASSPGTEGETQYF
TRBJ2-1 TRBD1 TRBV5-6 few TGTGCCAGTATAATACAGGGGTACAATGAGCAGTTCTTC CASIIQGYNEQFF
TRBJ2-3 NA TRBV23-1 NA TGCGCCACCTCTTTACGGGGGAGAGACCCCCTCGATACGCAGTATTTT CATSLRGRDPLDTQYF
TRBJ2-7 NA TRBV6-5 few TGTGCCAGCAGTTACGGGGCAGGGGAGGGGCTCGAGCAGTACTTC CASSYGAGEGLEQYF
TRBJ1-2 NA TRBV30 NA TGTGCAAAAGAACCCAGCTGGGGCTATGGCTACACCTTC CAKEPSWGYGYTF
TRBJ2-1 NA TRBV2 NA TGTGCCCGTTCCCGGGAATTTGACAATGAGCAGTTCTTC CARSREFDNEQFF
TRBJ2-7 TRBD1 TRBV13 few TGTGCCAGCAGCTTAAGGCAGGGGGCGCATCACGAGCAGTACTTC CASSLRQGAHHEQYF
TRBJ1-2 NA TRBV7-6 NA TGTGCCAGCAGCCTTGAGGGCGACTATGGCTACACCTTC CASSLEGDYGYTF
TRBJ2-2 NA TRBV5-1 few TGCGCCAGCAGCTTGGACCGAAACACCGGGGAGCTGTTTTTT CASSLDRNTGELFF
TRBJ2-5 TRBD1 TRBV13 NA TGTGCCAGCAGCTCCCGGGACAGGGGGCGGGAAGAGACCCAGTACTTC CASSSRDRGREETQYF
TRBJ1-1 NA TRBV6-1 NA TGTGCCAGCGGTAAGACCATGAACACTGAAGCTTTCTTT CASGKTMNTEAFF
TRBJ2-5 TRBD1 TRBV29-1 few TGCAGCGTTGAAGGTCCATCGACAGGGGGCGACCAAGAGACCCAGTACTTC CSVEGPSTGGDQETQYF
TRBJ2-5 TRBD2 TRBV27 NA TGTGCCAGCAGTTCTGCGGGGGGGCTGGGGGAGACCCAGTACTTC CASSSAGGLGETQYF
TRBJ2-2 NA TRBV7-2 NA TGTGCCAGCAGTCGGGGGACCGCGAACACCGGGGAGCTGTTTTTT CASSRGTANTGELFF